The sequence of this T cell receptor beta chain was determined in a study of early T cells in non-severe SARS-CoV-2 infection. Study summary: The chains were unpaired, and the sequenced material was bulk RNA from unsorted whole blood.

Whole-study findings and limits: Matches to VDJdb favored anti-spike CD8 responses and missed private and CD4 specificities.

In regard to this clonotype: As yet, its antigen is unknown.

Researchers tagged individual cDNA molecules with unique molecular identifiers. One entry per CDR3 protein, called by TCRdb with MiXCR from the 5' RACE reads. The sample lists just under 65,000 distinct CDR3 sequences, 10% to 12% seen once, with about 2.7% in the top ten. This CDR3 is built from 11 residues. The germline V gene has CDR1 DFQATT and CDR2 SNEGSKA (reference sequence). Deletions cut 6 bases from V and 2 bases from J, with 7 bases between. The sequencing here drew on whole blood, taken at baseline. The chain carries TRBV20-1 and TRBJ2-5; D is ambiguous. The TCR was taken from an adult who was a healthcare worker with PCR-confirmed SARS-CoV-2 infection or an uninfected control (not recorded which). Written as DNA, the CDR3 is TGCAGTGCCTTCAGGCAAGAGACCCAGTACTTC. Amino acids: CSAFRQETQYF.